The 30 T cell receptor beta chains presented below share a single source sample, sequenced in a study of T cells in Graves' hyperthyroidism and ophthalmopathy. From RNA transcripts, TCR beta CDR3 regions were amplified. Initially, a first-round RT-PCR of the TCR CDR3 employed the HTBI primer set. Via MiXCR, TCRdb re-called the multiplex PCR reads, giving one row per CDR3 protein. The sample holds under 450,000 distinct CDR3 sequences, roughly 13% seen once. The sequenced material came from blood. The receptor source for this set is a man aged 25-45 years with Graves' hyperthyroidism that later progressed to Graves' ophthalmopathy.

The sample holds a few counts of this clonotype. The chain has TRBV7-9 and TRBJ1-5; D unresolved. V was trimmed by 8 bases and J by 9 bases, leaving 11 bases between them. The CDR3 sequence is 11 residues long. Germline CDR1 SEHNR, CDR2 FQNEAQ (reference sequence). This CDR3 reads CASSLGGPQHF. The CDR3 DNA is TGTGCCAGCTCCCTAGGTGGGCCCCAGCATTTT.

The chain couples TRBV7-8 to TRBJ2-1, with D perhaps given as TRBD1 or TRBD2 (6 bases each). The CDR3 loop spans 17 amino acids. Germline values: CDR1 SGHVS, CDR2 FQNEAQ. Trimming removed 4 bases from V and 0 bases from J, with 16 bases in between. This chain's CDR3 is CASSSSGGPSSYNEQFF. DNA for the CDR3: TGTGCCAGCAGCTCTAGTGGGGGGCCGAGCTCCTACAATGAGCAGTTCTTC.

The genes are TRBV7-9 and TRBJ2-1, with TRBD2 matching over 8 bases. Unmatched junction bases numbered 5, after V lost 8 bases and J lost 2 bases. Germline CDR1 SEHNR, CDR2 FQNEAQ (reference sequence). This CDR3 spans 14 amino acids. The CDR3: CASARGGTYNEQFF. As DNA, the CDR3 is TGTGCCAGCGCCCGGGGGGGCACCTACAATGAGCAGTTCTTC.

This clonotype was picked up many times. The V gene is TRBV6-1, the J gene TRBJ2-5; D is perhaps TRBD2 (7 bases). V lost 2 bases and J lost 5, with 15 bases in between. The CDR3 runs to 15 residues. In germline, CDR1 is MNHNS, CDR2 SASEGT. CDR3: CASSEFAGAMETQYF. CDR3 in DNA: TGTGCCAGCAGTGAATTTGCGGGGGCCATGGAGACCCAGTACTTC.

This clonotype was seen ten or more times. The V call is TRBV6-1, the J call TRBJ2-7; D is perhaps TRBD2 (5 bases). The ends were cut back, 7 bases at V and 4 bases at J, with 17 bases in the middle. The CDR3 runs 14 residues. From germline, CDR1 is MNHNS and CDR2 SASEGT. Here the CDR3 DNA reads TGTGCCAGCACCCACGGGGTGGGTGCGTACGAGCAGTACTTC. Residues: CASTHGVGAYEQYF.

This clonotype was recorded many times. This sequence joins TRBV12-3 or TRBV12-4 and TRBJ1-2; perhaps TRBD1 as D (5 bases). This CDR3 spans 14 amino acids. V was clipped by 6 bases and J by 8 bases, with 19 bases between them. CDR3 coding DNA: TGTGCCAGCAGCCACATGTTTTCCGCAGGGGGCTACACCTTC. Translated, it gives CASSHMFSAGGYTF.

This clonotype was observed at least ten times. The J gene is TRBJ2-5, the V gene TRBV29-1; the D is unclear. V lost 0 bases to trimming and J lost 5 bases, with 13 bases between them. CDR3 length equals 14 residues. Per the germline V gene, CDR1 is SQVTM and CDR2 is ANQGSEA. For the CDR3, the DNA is TGCAGCGTTGAAGATGGTGGAGTTGGCGAGACCCAGTACTTC. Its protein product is CSVEDGGVGETQYF.

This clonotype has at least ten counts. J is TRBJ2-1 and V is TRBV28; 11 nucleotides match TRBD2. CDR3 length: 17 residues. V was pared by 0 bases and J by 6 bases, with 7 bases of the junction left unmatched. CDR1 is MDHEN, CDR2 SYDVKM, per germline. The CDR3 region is CASSLWQLAGGSNEQFF. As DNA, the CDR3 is TGTGCCAGCAGTTTATGGCAGCTAGCGGGGGGCTCCAATGAGCAGTTCTTC.

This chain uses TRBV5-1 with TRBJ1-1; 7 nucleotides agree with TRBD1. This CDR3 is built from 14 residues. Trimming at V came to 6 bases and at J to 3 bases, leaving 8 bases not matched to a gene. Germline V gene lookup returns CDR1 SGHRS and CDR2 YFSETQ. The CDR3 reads CASTLQGPHTEAFF. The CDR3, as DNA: TGCGCCAGCACCCTACAGGGGCCTCACACTGAAGCTTTCTTT.

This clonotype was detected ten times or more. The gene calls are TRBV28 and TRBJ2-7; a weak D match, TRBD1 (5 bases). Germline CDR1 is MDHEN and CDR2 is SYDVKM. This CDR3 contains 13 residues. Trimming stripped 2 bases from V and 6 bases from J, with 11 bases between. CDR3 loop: CASSLGAGREQYF. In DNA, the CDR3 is TGTGCCAGCAGTTTAGGGGCTGGACGCGAGCAGTACTTC.

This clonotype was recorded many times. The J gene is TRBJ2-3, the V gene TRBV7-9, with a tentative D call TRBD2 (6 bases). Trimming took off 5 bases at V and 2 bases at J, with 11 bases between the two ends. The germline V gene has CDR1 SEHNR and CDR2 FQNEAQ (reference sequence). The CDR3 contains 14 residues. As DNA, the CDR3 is TGTGCCAGCAGCAGGACGGGAGTCACAGATACGCAGTATTTT. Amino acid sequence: CASSRTGVTDTQYF.

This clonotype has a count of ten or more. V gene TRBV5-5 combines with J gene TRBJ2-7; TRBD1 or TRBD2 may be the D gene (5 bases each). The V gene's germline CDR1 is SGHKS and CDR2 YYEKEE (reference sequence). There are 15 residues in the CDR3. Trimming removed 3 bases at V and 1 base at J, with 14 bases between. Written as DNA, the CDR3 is TGTGCCAGCAGCTCATCGGGACCGCCTTCCTACGAGCAGTACTTC. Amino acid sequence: CASSSSGPPSYEQYF.

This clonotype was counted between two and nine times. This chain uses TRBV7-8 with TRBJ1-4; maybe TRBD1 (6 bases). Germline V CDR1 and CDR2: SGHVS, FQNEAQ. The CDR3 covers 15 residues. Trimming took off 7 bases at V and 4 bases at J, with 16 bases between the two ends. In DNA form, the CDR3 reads TGTGCCAGCAAAAATCCGGGACAAAATAATGAAAAACTGTTTTTT. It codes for CASKNPGQNNEKLFF.

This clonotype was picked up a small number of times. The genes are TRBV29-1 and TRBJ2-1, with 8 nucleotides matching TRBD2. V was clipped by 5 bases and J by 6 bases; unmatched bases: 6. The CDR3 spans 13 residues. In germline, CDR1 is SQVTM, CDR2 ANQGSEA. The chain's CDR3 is CSVPSGGLNEQFF. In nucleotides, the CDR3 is TGCAGCGTTCCGAGCGGGGGCCTCAATGAGCAGTTCTTC.

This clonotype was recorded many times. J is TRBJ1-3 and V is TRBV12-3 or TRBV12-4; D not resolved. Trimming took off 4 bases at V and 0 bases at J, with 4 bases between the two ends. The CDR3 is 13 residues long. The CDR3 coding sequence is TGTGCCAGCAGTTATCCCTCTGGAAACACCATATATTTT. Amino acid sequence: CASSYPSGNTIYF.

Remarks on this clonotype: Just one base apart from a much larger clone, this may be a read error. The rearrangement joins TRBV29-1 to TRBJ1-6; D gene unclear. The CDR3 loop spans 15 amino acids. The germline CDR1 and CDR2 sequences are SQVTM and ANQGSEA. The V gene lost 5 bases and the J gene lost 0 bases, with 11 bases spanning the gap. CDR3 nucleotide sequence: TGCAGCGTTCGGGAGACGGGCTCCTATAATTCACCCCTCCACTTT. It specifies CSVRETGSYNSPLHF. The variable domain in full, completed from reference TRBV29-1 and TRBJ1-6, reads SAVISQKPSRDICQRGTSLTIQCQVDSQVTMMFWYRQQPGQSLTLIATANQGSEATYESGFVIDKFPISRPNLTFSTLTVSNMSPEDSSIYLCSVRETGSYNSPLHFGNGTRLTVT.

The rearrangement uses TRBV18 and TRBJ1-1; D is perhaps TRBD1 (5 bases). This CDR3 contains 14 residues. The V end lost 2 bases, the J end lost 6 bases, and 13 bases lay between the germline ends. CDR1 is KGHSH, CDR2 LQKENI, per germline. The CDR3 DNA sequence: TGTGCCAGCTCACCAATATCTCAGGGACCTGAAGCTTTCTTT. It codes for CASSPISQGPEAFF.

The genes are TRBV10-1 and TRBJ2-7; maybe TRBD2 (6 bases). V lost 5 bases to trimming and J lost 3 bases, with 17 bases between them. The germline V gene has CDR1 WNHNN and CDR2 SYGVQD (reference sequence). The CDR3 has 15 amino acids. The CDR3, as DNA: TGCGCCAGCAGTCCCGAGGGACTCCCCGTCTACGAGCAGTACTTC. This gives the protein CASSPEGLPVYEQYF.

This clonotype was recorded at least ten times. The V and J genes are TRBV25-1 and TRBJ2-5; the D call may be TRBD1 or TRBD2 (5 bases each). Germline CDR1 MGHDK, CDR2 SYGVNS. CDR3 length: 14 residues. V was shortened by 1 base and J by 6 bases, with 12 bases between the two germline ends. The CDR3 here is CASSEWAGTQTQYF. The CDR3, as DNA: TGTGCCAGCAGTGAATGGGCAGGGACGCAGACCCAGTACTTC. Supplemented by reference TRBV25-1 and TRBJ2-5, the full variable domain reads EADIYQTPRYLVIGTGKKITLECSQTMGHDKMYWYQQDPGMELHLIHYSYGVNSTEKGDLSSESTVSRIRTEHFPLTLESARPSHTSQYLCASSEWAGTQTQYFGPGTRLLVL.

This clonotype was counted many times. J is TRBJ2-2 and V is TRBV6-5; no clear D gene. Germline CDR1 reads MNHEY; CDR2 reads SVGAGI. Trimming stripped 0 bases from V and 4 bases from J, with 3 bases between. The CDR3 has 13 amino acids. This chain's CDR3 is CASSYSITGELFF. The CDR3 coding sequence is TGTGCCAGCAGTTACTCGATCACCGGGGAGCTGTTTTTT.

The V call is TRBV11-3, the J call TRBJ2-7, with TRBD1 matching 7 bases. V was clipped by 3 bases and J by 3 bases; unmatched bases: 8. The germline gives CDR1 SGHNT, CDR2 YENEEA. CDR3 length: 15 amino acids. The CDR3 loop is CASSLEPQGNYEQYF. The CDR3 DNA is TGTGCCAGCAGCTTGGAACCACAGGGGAACTACGAGCAGTACTTC.

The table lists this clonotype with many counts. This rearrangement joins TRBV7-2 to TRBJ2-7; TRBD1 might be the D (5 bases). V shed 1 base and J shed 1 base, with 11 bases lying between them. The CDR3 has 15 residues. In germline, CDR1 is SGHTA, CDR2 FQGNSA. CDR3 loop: CASSLGGQVSYEQYF. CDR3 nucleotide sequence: TGTGCCAGCAGCTTAGGGGGCCAGGTATCCTACGAGCAGTACTTC.

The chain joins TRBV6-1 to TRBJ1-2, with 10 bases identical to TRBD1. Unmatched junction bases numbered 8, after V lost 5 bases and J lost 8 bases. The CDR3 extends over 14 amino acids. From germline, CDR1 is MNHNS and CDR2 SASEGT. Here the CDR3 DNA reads TGTGCCAGCAGTCACCGGGACAGGGGAGGCGGCTACACCTTC. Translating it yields CASSHRDRGGGYTF.

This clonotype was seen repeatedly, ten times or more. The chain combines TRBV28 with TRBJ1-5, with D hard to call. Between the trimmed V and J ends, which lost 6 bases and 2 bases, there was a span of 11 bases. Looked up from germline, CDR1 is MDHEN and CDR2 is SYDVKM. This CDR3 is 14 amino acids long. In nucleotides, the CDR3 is TGTGCCAGCAGACTGGACCTGGGCAATCAGCCCCAGCATTTT. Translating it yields CASRLDLGNQPQHF. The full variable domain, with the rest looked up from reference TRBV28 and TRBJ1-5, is DVKVTQSSRYLVKRTGEKVFLECVQDMDHENMFWYRQDPGLGLRLIYFSYDVKMKEKGDIPEGYSVSREKKERFSLILESASTNQTSMYLCASRLDLGNQPQHFGDGTRLSIL.

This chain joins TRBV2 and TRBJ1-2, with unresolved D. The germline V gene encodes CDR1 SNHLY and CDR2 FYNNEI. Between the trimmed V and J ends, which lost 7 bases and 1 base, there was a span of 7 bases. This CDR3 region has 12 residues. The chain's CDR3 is CASTQNNYGYTF. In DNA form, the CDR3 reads TGTGCCAGCACCCAGAATAACTATGGCTACACCTTC.

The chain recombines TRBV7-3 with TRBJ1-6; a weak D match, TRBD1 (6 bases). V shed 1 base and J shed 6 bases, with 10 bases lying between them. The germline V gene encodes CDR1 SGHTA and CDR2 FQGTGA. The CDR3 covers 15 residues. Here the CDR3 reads CASSLIGQPNSPLHF. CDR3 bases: TGTGCCAGCAGCTTAATAGGACAGCCTAATTCACCCCTCCACTTT.

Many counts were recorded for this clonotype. CDR3 protein: CSAVTGGLAEQYF. The CDR3 DNA follows: TGCAGTGCCGTGACAGGGGGCTTGGCGGAGCAGTACTTC. This chain links TRBV20-1 with TRBJ2-7; 10 bases line up with TRBD1. The ends lost 6 bases at V and 7 bases at J; junction bases unmatched: 9. Germline V CDR1 and CDR2: DFQATT, SNEGSKA (reference sequence). The CDR3 covers 13 residues.

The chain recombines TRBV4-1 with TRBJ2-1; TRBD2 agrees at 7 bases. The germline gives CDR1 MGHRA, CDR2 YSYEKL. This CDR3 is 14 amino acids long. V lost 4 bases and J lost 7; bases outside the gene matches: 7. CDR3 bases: TGCGCCAGCAGCCGGACCGGGACTAAGAATGAGCAGTTCTTC. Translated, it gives CASSRTGTKNEQFF.

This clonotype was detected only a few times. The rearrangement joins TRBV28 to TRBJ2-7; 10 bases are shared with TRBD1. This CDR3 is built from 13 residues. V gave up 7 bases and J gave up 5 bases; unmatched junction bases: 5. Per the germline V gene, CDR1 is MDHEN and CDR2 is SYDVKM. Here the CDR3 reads CASTWTGGNEQYF. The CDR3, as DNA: TGTGCCAGCACTTGGACAGGGGGAAACGAGCAGTACTTC.

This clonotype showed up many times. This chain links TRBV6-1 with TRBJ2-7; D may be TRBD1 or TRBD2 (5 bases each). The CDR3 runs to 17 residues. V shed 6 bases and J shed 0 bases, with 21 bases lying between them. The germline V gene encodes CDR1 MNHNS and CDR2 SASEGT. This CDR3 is CASSRTPGRGSSYEQYF. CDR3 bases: TGTGCCAGCAGCCGGACTCCTGGACGGGGCAGCTCCTACGAGCAGTACTTC.